These T cell receptor beta chains were read from a single sample in a study of sequential checkpoint blockade in melanoma. Profiled with immunoSEQ multiplex PCR; TCRdb holds only in-frame clones, not every one. Of about 37,000 clones in the sample, about 30% were seen once. This material consisted of tumor tissue (inferred from file names), taken from a patient given nivolumab and ipilimumab in sequence. These TCRs come from a human donor with melanoma. CDR3s include the opening cysteine and the closing phenylalanine or tryptophan. Fields, in order: CDR3 protein, CDR3 DNA, D gene, clone size, J gene, V gene. The D gene is left open where the match is weak. The size entry is marked missing in some rows and otherwise reads once, few, many or a size class.

CDR3aa: CASLRRGTDGYTF
CDR3nt: TGTGCCAGCCTCCGTCGGGGGACCGATGGCTACACCTTC
d_gene: .
abundance: few
j_gene: TRBJ1-2
v_gene: TRBV28

CDR3aa: CATKKREAVNTEAFF
CDR3nt: TGTGCCACCAAGAAGAGGGAGGCGGTGAACACTGAAGCTTTCTTT
d_gene: .
abundance: few
j_gene: TRBJ1-1
v_gene: TRBV15

CDR3aa: CASSQAQLAENNEQFF
CDR3nt: TGTGCCAGCAGCCAAGCACAGCTAGCGGAAAACAATGAGCAGTTCTTC
d_gene: TRBD2
abundance: .
j_gene: TRBJ2-1
v_gene: TRBV11-3

CDR3aa: CASSPNLGGDSQETQYF
CDR3nt: TGTGCCAGCAGCCCCAATCTGGGGGGGGACTCACAAGAGACCCAGTACTTC
d_gene: TRBD2
abundance: few
j_gene: TRBJ2-5
v_gene: TRBV11-3

CDR3aa: CASSSGPLVDAFF
CDR3nt: TGTGCCAGCAGTTCGGGACCTTTAGTAGACGCTTTCTTT
d_gene: .
abundance: .
j_gene: TRBJ1-1
v_gene: TRBV28

CDR3aa: CASSEYPYSSGGPKEQYF
CDR3nt: TGTGCCAGCAGTGAGTACCCCTACTCGTCGGGAGGACCGAAAGAGCAGTACTTC
d_gene: TRBD2
abundance: .
j_gene: TRBJ2-7
v_gene: TRBV9

CDR3aa: CASKPGTGNTGELFF
CDR3nt: TGTGCCAGCAAACCCGGGACAGGGAACACCGGGGAGCTGTTTTTT
d_gene: TRBD1
abundance: .
j_gene: TRBJ2-2
v_gene: TRBV19

CDR3aa: CASSGDVYGYTF
CDR3nt: TGTGCCAGCAGCGGGGACGTCTATGGCTACACCTTC
d_gene: .
abundance: many
j_gene: TRBJ1-2
v_gene: TRBV9

CDR3aa: CASTQQGISDGYTF
CDR3nt: TGTGCCAGCACCCAACAGGGAATTTCCGATGGCTACACCTTC
d_gene: .
abundance: few
j_gene: TRBJ1-2
v_gene: TRBV11-3

CDR3aa: CASSSPQGAANSPLHF
CDR3nt: TGTGCCAGCAGTTCTCCACAGGGGGCGGCGAATTCACCCCTCCACTTT
d_gene: TRBD1
abundance: .
j_gene: TRBJ1-6
v_gene: TRBV25-1

CDR3aa: CASSSGGTEISGNTIYF
CDR3nt: TGTGCCAGCAGTTCGGGAGGGACAGAAATCTCTGGAAACACCATATATTTT
d_gene: TRBD1
abundance: .
j_gene: TRBJ1-3
v_gene: TRBV28

CDR3aa: CASSQTGMSNQPQHF
CDR3nt: TGTGCCAGCAGCCAAACAGGGATGAGCAATCAGCCCCAGCATTTT
d_gene: .
abundance: .
j_gene: TRBJ1-5
v_gene: TRBV28

CDR3aa: CASSLLNILDSNQPQHF
CDR3nt: TGTGCCAGCTCACTATTGAACATATTGGATAGCAATCAGCCCCAGCATTTT
d_gene: .
abundance: once
j_gene: TRBJ1-5
v_gene: TRBV18

CDR3aa: CASSPATGATNEKLFF
CDR3nt: TGCGCCAGCAGCCCTGCGACAGGTGCAACTAATGAAAAACTGTTTTTT
d_gene: .
abundance: .
j_gene: TRBJ1-4
v_gene: TRBV5-1

CDR3aa: CASKRGQSLSSRYEQYF
CDR3nt: TGTGCCAGCAAACGGGGTCAGAGCCTCAGTTCCCGCTACGAGCAGTACTTC
d_gene: .
abundance: .
j_gene: TRBJ2-7
v_gene: TRBV9

CDR3aa: CASSPTSGSSYEQYF
CDR3nt: TGTGCCAGCAGCCCGACTAGCGGGAGCTCCTACGAGCAGTACTTC
d_gene: TRBD2
abundance: .
j_gene: TRBJ2-7
v_gene: TRBV11-3

CDR3aa: CASSLSDIAYYEQYF
CDR3nt: TGTGCCAGCAGTTTATCCGATATAGCGTACTACGAGCAGTACTTC
d_gene: .
abundance: many
j_gene: TRBJ2-7
v_gene: TRBV6-8

CDR3aa: CASSAGLAGEETQYF
CDR3nt: TGCGCCAGCAGTGCAGGACTAGCGGGAGAAGAGACCCAGTACTTC
d_gene: TRBD2
abundance: .
j_gene: TRBJ2-5
v_gene: TRBV10-2

CDR3aa: CASRPGTGNYGYTF
CDR3nt: TGTGCCAGTAGACCCGGGACAGGGAACTATGGCTACACCTTC
d_gene: TRBD1
abundance: few
j_gene: TRBJ1-2
v_gene: TRBV30